This TCR beta chain was observed in a study of blood T cell repertoires in COVID-19. Study background: Acute and convalescent COVID-19 samples came from the United States, Italy and Spain.

The repertoire was sequenced with immunoSEQ multiplex PCR; TCRdb's copy has only in-frame clones and lacks some. The table has 200,000 to 300,000 clones, around 87% seen once; the top ten hold roughly 5%. Germline V gene sequence: CDR1 MNHEY, CDR2 SVGAGI. There are 14 residues in the CDR3. V was trimmed by 6 bases and J by 2 bases, leaving 11 bases between them. J is TRBJ1-5 and V is TRBV6-5, with D unresolved. The clonotype was recovered from a woman aged 60-70 years with COVID-19, enrolled during active disease. Source material: peripheral blood. The CDR3 sequence: CASSPFRGNQPQHF. CDR3 bases: TGTGCCAGCAGCCCCTTCCGCGGCAATCAGCCCCAGCATTTT.